Each of the 8 T cell receptor beta chains below was sequenced from the same sample in a study of metastatic and nonmetastatic thyroid tumors. Via MiXCR, TCRdb re-called the PCR reads. The table records about 89,000 clones, 9.5% to 15% of them present only once. Prior to thyroid surgery, none of the patients had received any treatment. The specimen was tumor tissue. The receptors were gathered from a female donor with papillary thyroid cancer or a benign thyroid nodule (not recorded which). Some clones in this sample may be carry-over from other donors' samples.

The sample holds many counts of this clone. The chain is built from TRBV19 and TRBJ2-7, with a possible D match to TRBD2 (6 bases). V was shortened by 6 bases and J by 0 bases, with 15 bases between the two germline ends. This CDR3 is built from 15 residues. The germline CDR1 and CDR2 sequences are LNHDA and SQIVND (reference sequence). CDR3 sequence (DNA): TGTGCCAGTAGCGGGACTCCCGGAAGCTCCTACGAGCAGTACTTC. Protein sequence: CASSGTPGSSYEQYF.

This chain connects TRBV20-1 to TRBJ1-5, with D possibly TRBD1 on 5 matching bases. The germline V gene has CDR1 DFQATT and CDR2 SNEGSKA (reference sequence). Trimming removed 5 bases from V and 9 bases from J, with 20 bases in between. The CDR3 covers 14 residues. The CDR3 sequence is CSAVVGGWWVPQHF. CDR3 DNA sequence: TGCAGTGCTGTCGTGGGGGGGTGGTGGGTGCCCCAGCATTTT.

This clone was detected ten times or more. This rearrangement joins TRBV27 to TRBJ2-3; D not certain. Germline-derived CDR1 and CDR2 are MNHEY and SMNVEV (reference sequence). This CDR3 has 11 residues. V was pared by 6 bases and J by 5 bases, with 6 bases between. The CDR3 protein is CASSAQDTQYF. In nucleotides, the CDR3 is TGTGCCAGCAGCGCACAAGATACGCAGTATTTT.

This clone was detected many times. The CDR3 here is CASSRGKLWYGYTF. CDR3 in DNA: TGCGCCAGCAGTCGGGGGAAGCTCTGGTATGGCTACACCTTC. The chain joins TRBV10-1 to TRBJ1-2; D is perhaps TRBD1 (5 bases). Germline V lookup: CDR1 WNHNN, CDR2 SYGVQD (reference sequence). V was shortened by 5 bases and J by 5 bases, with 15 bases between the two germline ends. CDR3 length equals 14 residues.

Turning to this clone: Just one base apart from a much larger clone, this may be a read error. This sequence joins TRBV24-1 and TRBJ1-1; D uncertain. Deletions cut 5 bases from V and 0 bases from J, with 9 bases between. Looked up from germline, CDR1 is KGHDR and CDR2 is SFDVKD. The CDR3 is made up of 14 amino acids. In DNA, the CDR3 is TGTGCCACCAGTGTACGGCAACTGAACACTGAAGCTTTCTTT. It is translated as CATSVRQLNTEAFF.

The sample holds many counts of this clone. V gene TRBV2 combines with J gene TRBJ1-1; no definite D call. The germline gives CDR1 SNHLY, CDR2 FYNNEI. The ends were cut back, 6 bases at V and 1 base at J, with 9 bases in the middle. This CDR3 contains 13 residues. CDR3 coding DNA: TGTGCCAGCAGAGCAGAGGGGAACACTGAAGCTTTCTTT. It encodes CASRAEGNTEAFF.

Regarding this clone: This may stem from a read error, because a much larger clone lies one nucleotide away. V and J are TRBV5-6 and TRBJ2-7; D is undetermined. The germline gives CDR1 SGHDT, CDR2 YYEEEE. This CDR3 is 15 amino acids long. The CDR3 nucleotides read TGTGCCAGCAGCTTGGAGCGTCGAAGGGCGTACGAGCAGCACTTC. Protein: CASSLERRRAYEQHF.

This clone has a count of ten or more. The chain is built from TRBV13 and TRBJ1-2; TRBD1 aligns across 9 bases. The CDR3 runs to 16 residues. In germline, CDR1 is PRHDT, CDR2 FYEKMQ (reference sequence). V lost 2 bases, J lost 4 bases, and 8 bases stayed unmatched. Written as DNA, the CDR3 is TGTGCCAGCAGCTTAATTACAGGGGGCTTGGTCTATGGCTACACCTTC. The encoded protein is CASSLITGGLVYGYTF.